This TCR beta chain was sequenced during a study of cytomegalovirus exposure and HLA in healthy donors. Overall study results and limits: Confirmation in vitro established that a few CMV-associated chains were specific for CMV antigens. Per published reports, the classifier diagnosed cytomegalovirus status with high specificity and sensitivity.

Only in-frame clones appear in the TCRdb table, and some are missing; sequencing was by immunoSEQ multiplex PCR. The sample carries some 80,000 clones, around 96% recorded once. Details on this clone: Antigen: not known.

The CDR3 consists of 13 residues. J lost 7 bases, V lost 4 bases, and 3 bases had no gene match. CDR1 is SGHVS and CDR2 is FQNEAQ in the germline V gene. This chain uses TRBV7-8 with TRBJ2-7, with 11 bases that match TRBD2. Source material: PBMCs. This clonotype was sampled from a young woman in good health and CMV-seronegative. The DNA of the CDR3 is TGTGCCAGCAGCTCGGGACTAGCGGAAGAGCAGTACTTC. Its protein product is CASSSGLAEEQYF.